This T cell receptor (beta chain) emerged from a study of blood T cell repertoires in COVID-19. Study details: The United States, Italy and Spain were the sources of the acute and convalescent COVID-19 samples. The analysed material was cDNA or gDNA that came from T cells, B-cell-depleted T cells, or PBMCs.

In the authors' methods: Nucleated cell counts were estimated from reference gene primer amplification. TCRdb's table, derived via immunoSEQ multiplex PCR, lists solely in-frame clones and lacks some. The V and J calls and clone size were taken over from that table, and D and trimming were inferred from the DNA. The repertoire holds around 120,000 clones, with roughly four fifths as singletons. This CDR3 is built from 15 residues. Germline assignment: CDR1 SGHRS and CDR2 YFSETQ. Trimming left V 4 bases short and J 5 bases short, with 18 bases between. This clone was seen only a few times. The chain links TRBV5-1 to TRBJ1-1; D possibly corresponds to TRBD1 (5 bases). The sequence was obtained from a man between 65 and 85 years old with active or convalescent COVID-19. The specimen sequenced was peripheral blood. In DNA, the CDR3 is TGCGCCAGCAGCGGCGGGACGGGCAGCGGGACTGAAGCTTTCTTT. Its translation is CASSGGTGSGTEAFF.